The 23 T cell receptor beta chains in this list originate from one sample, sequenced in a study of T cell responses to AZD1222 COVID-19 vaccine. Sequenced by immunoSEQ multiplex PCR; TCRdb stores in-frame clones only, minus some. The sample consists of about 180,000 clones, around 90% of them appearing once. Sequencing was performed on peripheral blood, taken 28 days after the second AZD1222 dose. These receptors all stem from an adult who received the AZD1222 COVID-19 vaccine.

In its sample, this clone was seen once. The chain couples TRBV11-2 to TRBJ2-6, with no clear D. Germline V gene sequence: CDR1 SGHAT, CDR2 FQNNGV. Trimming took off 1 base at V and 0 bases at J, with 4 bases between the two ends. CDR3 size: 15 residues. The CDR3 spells CASSLGYSGANVLTF. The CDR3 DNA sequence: TGTGCCAGCAGCTTAGGGTACTCTGGGGCCAACGTCCTGACTTTC.

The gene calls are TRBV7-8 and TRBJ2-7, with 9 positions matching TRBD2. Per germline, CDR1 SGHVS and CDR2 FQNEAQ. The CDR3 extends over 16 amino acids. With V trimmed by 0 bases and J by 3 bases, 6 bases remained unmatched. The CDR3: CASSLARLAVYYEQYF. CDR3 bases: TGTGCCAGCAGCTTAGCACGACTAGCGGTCTACTACGAGCAGTACTTC.

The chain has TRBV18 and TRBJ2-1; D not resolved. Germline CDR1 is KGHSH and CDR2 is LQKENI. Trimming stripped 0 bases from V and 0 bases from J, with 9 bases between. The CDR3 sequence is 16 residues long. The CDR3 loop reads CASSPPGEISYNEQFF. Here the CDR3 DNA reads TGTGCCAGCTCACCACCGGGTGAGATCTCCTACAATGAGCAGTTCTTC.

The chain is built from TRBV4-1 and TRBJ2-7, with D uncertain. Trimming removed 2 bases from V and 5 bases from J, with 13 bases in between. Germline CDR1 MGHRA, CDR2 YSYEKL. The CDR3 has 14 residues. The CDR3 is CASSQRVLNHEQYF. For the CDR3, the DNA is TGCGCCAGCAGCCAAAGGGTCCTGAACCACGAGCAGTACTTC.

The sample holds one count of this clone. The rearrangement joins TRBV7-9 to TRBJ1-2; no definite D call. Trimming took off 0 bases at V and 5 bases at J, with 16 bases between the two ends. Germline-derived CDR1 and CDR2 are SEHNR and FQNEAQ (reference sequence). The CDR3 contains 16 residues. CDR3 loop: CASSLASMTPIYGYTF. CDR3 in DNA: TGTGCCAGCAGCTTAGCGAGCATGACCCCTATATATGGCTACACCTTC.

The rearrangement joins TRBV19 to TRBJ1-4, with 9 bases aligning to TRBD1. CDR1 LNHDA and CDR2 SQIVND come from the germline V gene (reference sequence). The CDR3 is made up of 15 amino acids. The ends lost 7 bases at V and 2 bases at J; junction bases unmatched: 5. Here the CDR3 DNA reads TGTGCCAGTAACAGGGGGCGTGTCACTAATGAAAAACTGTTTTTT. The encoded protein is CASNRGRVTNEKLFF.

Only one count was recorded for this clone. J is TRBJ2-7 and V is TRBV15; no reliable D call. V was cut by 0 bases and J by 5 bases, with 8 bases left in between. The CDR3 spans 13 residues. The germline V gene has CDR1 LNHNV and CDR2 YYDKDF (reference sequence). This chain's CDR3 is CATSRDLGDEQYF. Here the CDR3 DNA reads TGTGCCACCAGCAGAGATCTTGGAGACGAGCAGTACTTC. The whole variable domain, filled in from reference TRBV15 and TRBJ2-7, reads DAMVIQNPRYQVTQFGKPVTLSCSQTLNHNVMYWYQQKSSQAPKLLFHYYDKDFNNEADTPDNFQSRRPNTSFCFLDIRSPGLGDTAMYLCATSRDLGDEQYFGPGTRLTVT.

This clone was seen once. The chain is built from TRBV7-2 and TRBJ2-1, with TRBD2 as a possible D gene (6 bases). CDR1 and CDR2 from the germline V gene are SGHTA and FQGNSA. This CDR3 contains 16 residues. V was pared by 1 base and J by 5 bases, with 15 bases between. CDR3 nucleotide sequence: TGTGCCAGCAGCTTAGAAGGGACTCGTTCGAACAATGAGCAGTTCTTC. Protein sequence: CASSLEGTRSNNEQFF.

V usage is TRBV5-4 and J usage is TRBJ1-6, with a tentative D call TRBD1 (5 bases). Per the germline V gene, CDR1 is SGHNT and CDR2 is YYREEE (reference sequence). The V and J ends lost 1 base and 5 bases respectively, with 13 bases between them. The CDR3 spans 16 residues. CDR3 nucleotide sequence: TGTGCCAGCAGCTTGTTCTGGGGCGCCGATAATTCACCCCTCCACTTT. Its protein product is CASSLFWGADNSPLHF.

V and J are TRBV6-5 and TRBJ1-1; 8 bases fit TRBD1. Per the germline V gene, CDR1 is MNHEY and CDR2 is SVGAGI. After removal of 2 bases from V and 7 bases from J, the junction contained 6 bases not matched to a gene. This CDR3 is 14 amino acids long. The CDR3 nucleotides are TGTGCCAGCAGTTACGCCCCAGGACAGGGTGAAGCTTTCTTT. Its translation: CASSYAPGQGEAFF.

The CDR3 loop is CASSSTPTLRGQPQHF. CDR3 DNA: TGTGCCAGCAGCTCAACCCCGACACTTCGGGGTCAGCCCCAGCATTTT. The genes are TRBV3-1 (or the pseudogene TRBV3-2) and TRBJ1-5; D uncertain. Germline V lookup: CDR1 LGHDT, CDR2 YNNKEL (reference sequence). The CDR3 is 16 amino acids. V was cut by 5 bases and J by 6 bases, with 20 bases left in between.

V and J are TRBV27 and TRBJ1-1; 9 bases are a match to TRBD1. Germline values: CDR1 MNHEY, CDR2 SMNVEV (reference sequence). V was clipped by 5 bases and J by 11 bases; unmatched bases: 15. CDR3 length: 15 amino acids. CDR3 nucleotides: TGTGCCAGCAGTCGTATGGGACAGGGCCCCGTCCTGGCTTTCTTT. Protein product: CASSRMGQGPVLAFF.

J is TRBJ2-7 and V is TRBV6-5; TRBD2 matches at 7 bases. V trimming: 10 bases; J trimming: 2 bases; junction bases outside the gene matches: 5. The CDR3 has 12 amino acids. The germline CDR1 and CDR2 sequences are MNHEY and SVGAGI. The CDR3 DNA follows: TGTGCCACGGGAGGAAGTGCCTACGAGCAGTACTTC. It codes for CATGGSAYEQYF.

This chain's CDR3 is CASSLTGSDTEAFF. In nucleotides, the CDR3 is TGTGCCAGCAGCTTGACAGGGTCGGACACTGAAGCTTTCTTT. The chain joins TRBV7-2 to TRBJ1-1, with 7 bases matching TRBD1. The germline CDR1 and CDR2 sequences are SGHTA and FQGNSA. Unmatched junction bases numbered 4, after V lost 3 bases and J lost 3 bases. The CDR3 is 14 residues long. Variable domain in full (rest from reference TRBV7-2 and TRBJ1-1): GAGVSQSPSNKVTEKGKDVELRCDPISGHTALYWYRQSLGQGLEFLIYFQGNSAPDKSGLPSDRFSAERTGGSVSTLTIQRTQQEDSAVYLCASSLTGSDTEAFFGQGTRLTVV.

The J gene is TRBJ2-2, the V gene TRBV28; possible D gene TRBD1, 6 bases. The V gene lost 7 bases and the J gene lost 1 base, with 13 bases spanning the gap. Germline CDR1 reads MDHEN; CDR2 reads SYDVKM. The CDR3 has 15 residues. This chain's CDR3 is CASTMGHLNTGELFF. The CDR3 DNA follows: TGTGCCAGCACCATGGGACACTTGAACACCGGGGAGCTGTTTTTT.

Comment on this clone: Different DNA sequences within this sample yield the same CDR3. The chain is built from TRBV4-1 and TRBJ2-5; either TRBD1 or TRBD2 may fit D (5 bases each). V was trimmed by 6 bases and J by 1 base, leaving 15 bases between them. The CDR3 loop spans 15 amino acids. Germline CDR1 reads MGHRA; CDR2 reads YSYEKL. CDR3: CASSRAGTVQETQYF. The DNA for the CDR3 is TGCGCCAGCAGTCGCGCCGGGACGGTCCAAGAGACCCAGTACTTC.

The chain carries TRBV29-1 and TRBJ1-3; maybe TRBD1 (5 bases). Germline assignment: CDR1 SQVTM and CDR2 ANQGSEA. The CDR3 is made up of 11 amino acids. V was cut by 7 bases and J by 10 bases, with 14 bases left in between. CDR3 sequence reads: CSGGTEPTIYF. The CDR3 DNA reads TGCAGCGGAGGGACGGAGCCGACCATATATTTT.

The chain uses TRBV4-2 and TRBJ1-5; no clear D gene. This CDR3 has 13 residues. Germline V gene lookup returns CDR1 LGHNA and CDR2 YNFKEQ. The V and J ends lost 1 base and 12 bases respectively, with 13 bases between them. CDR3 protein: CASSQATGSNQHF. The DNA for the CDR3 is TGTGCCAGCAGCCAAGCCACGGGGAGCAACCAGCATTTT.

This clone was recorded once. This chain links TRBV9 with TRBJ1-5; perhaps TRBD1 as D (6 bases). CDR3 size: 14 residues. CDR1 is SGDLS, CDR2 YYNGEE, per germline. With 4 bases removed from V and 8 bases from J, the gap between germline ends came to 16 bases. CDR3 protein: CASSQRPEGEPQHF. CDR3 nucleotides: TGTGCCAGCAGCCAAAGACCCGAGGGGGAGCCCCAGCATTTT.

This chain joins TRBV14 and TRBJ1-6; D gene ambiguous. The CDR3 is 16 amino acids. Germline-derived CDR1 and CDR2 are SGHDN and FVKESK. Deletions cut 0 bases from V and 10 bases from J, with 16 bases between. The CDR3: CASSQDHESRASPLHF. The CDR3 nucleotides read TGTGCCAGCAGCCAAGATCACGAGAGTCGAGCGTCACCCCTCCACTTT. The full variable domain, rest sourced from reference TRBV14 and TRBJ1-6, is EAGVTQFPSHSVIEKGQTVTLRCDPISGHDNLYWYRRVMGKEIKFLLHFVKESKQDESGMPNNRFLAERTGGTYSTLKVQPAELEDSGVYFCASSQDHESRASPLHFGNGTRLTVT.

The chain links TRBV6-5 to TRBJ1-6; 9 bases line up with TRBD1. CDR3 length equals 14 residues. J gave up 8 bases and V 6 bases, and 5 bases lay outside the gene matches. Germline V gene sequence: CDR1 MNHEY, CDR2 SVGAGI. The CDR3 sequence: CASRTGGKDSPLHF. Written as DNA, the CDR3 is TGTGCCAGCAGGACAGGGGGGAAAGATTCACCCCTCCACTTT.

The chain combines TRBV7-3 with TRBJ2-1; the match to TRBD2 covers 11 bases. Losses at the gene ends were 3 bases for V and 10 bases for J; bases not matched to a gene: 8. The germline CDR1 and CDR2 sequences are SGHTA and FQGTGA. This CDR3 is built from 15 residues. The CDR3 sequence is CASSFLSGRAGEQFF. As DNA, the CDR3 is TGTGCCAGCAGCTTCCTTAGCGGGAGGGCGGGGGAGCAGTTCTTC.

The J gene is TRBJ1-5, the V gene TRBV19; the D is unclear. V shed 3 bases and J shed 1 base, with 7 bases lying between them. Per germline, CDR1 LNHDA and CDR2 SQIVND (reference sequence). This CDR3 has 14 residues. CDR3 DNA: TGTGCCAGTAGTATGGCTGGGAGCAATCAGCCCCAGCATTTT. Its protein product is CASSMAGSNQPQHF.